This TCR beta chain was obtained from a study of shared clonotypes between healthy human individuals. V was pared by 4 bases and J by 1 base, with 14 bases between. The CDR3 sequence is 15 residues long. Germline V lookup: CDR1 SGHRS, CDR2 YFSETQ. This clone was observed a single time. Its antigen is as yet unknown. Some clones are missing from TCRdb's copy, which holds only in-frame ones; the method was immunoSEQ multiplex PCR. The sample has 850,000 to 1,100,000 clones, roughly 80% seen once. Study-wide points: Blood alone was sampled, and tissue repertoires likely differ. Clonotype sharing across several donors was observed for roughly 5% of naive CD4 clonotypes.

The sample was memory CD4+ T cells from PBMCs. Described subset: CD45RA-negative fraction. This sequence joins TRBV5-1 and TRBJ1-1; D is possibly TRBD1 (6 bases). The TCR originated in a man younger than 35 in good health. Some clones in this sample may be carry-over from other donors' samples. CDR3 coding DNA: TGCGCCAGCAGCGTATCCGGGACAACGAACACTGAAGCTTTCTTT. Translated: CASSVSGTTNTEAFF.